This TCR beta chain comes out of a study of neurological immune-mediated disorders. TCRdb re-called the 5' RACE reads through MiXCR, storing one row per CDR3 protein. The sample contains roughly 48,000 distinct CDR3 sequences, around 14% of which appear only once. Time point given: longitudinal time-point 2. The CDR3 consists of 16 residues. The germline CDR1 and CDR2 sequences are MGHDK and SYGVNS. The V end was cut by 2 bases, the J end by 3 bases, with 16 bases between. This clonotype occurred a few times. The sequenced sample was PBMCs. This TCR was recovered from a male donor with HTLV-1-associated myelopathy (HAM/TSP). This chain connects TRBV25-1 to TRBJ1-1; D possibly corresponds to TRBD1 (5 bases). CDR3 DNA: TGTGCCAGCAGTGAAAAGGGATGGGGGGTAGACACTGAAGCTTTCTTT. Protein: CASSEKGWGVDTEAFF.